Below, 20 T cell receptor beta chains from the same sample are listed, as sequenced in a study of naive and memory T cell subsets. Amplification of ligated cDNA took four PCR rounds with SP2 and nested alpha and beta constant primers. TCRdb re-called the 5' RACE reads with MiXCR, one entry per CDR3 protein. The table has 60,000 or so distinct CDR3 sequences, about 7.2% seen once. The library had UMIs added by 3' ligation of an oligonucleotide to TCR cDNA. These receptors were collected from a male donor in good health.

This chain connects TRBV20-1 to TRBJ2-1; D gene unclear. The V gene lost 4 bases and the J gene lost 2 bases, with 9 bases spanning the gap. CDR3 size: 13 residues. CDR1 and CDR2 (germline): DFQATT, SNEGSKA (reference sequence). The CDR3 DNA sequence: TGCAGTGCTACAGATGGGGCCTACAATGAGCAGTTCTTC. Translating gives CSATDGAYNEQFF.

This clonotype was counted many times. This rearrangement joins TRBV19 to TRBJ2-3, with a tentative D call TRBD1 (5 bases). This CDR3 spans 14 amino acids. The germline gives CDR1 LNHDA, CDR2 SQIVND (reference sequence). V gave up 5 bases and J gave up 4 bases, with 13 bases separating them. CDR3 sequence (DNA): TGTGCCAGTAGTCAACAGGCGTACGCAGATACGCAGTATTTT. It yields the protein CASSQQAYADTQYF.

There are many counts of this clonotype. The chain recombines TRBV6-5 with TRBJ2-7; TRBD1 agrees at 10 bases. Germline V gene lookup returns CDR1 MNHEY and CDR2 SVGAGI. With V trimmed by 7 bases and J by 3 bases, 3 bases remained unmatched. CDR3 size: 13 residues. The CDR3 DNA follows: TGTGCCAGCACACGGGACAGGGGCTACGAGCAGTACTTC. This encodes CASTRDRGYEQYF.

In its sample, this clonotype was seen a few times. The chain has TRBV3-1 and TRBJ1-2; D is perhaps TRBD1 (5 bases). The germline V gene encodes CDR1 LGHDT and CDR2 YNNKEL (reference sequence). The length of the CDR3 is 15 residues. V lost 3 bases to trimming and J lost 4 bases, with 15 bases between them. CDR3 residues: CASSHGDRGVYGYTF. The CDR3 coding sequence is TGTGCCAGCAGCCATGGAGACCGGGGGGTCTATGGCTACACCTTC.

The rearrangement joins TRBV6-5 to TRBJ2-3; 16 positions agree with TRBD2. CDR3 length: 18 amino acids. Germline CDR1 and CDR2: MNHEY and SVGAGI. Germline trimming cut 6 bases from V and 6 bases from J; bases unmatched to any gene: 12. CDR3 nucleotides: TGTGCCAGCAGCTCGGGACTAGCGGGGGGGCCCTATTTCGATACGCAGTATTTT. Its protein product is CASSSGLAGGPYFDTQYF.

This clonotype was recorded at least ten times. V is TRBV7-6 and J is TRBJ2-7; tentative D call: TRBD2 (5 bases). CDR1 and CDR2 (germline): SGHVS, FNYEAQ. The CDR3 spans 13 residues. V gave up 4 bases and J gave up 4 bases, with 11 bases separating them. CDR3 bases: TGTGCCAGCAGCTCCGGACTCTTTTACGAGCAGTACTTC. It translates to CASSSGLFYEQYF.

The chain is built from TRBV7-6 and TRBJ2-2, with 8 positions matching TRBD2. J gave up 6 bases and V 5 bases, and 14 bases lay outside the gene matches. This CDR3 comprises 17 residues. CDR1 and CDR2 from the germline V gene are SGHVS and FNYEAQ. The CDR3, as DNA: TGTGCCAGCAGCCAAACGGGAGCGGGGGTCGGGTCCGGGGAGCTGTTTTTT. Residues: CASSQTGAGVGSGELFF.

This clonotype was picked up many times. The chain carries TRBV6-5 and TRBJ1-1; no reliable D call. CDR1 and CDR2 (germline): MNHEY, SVGAGI. The V end was cut by 6 bases, the J end by 5 bases, with 16 bases between. The CDR3 has 14 residues. In DNA, the CDR3 is TGTGCCAGCAGGATTACCCCTCGGGTTACTGAAGCTTTCTTT. Translated: CASRITPRVTEAFF.

This clonotype was seen more than once but under ten times. This chain connects TRBV29-1 to TRBJ2-5, with D possibly being TRBD1 (5 bases). Looked up from germline, CDR1 is SQVTM and CDR2 is ANQGSEA. Trimming pared 7 bases from V and 4 bases from J, leaving 19 bases between. The CDR3 is made up of 14 amino acids. Here the CDR3 reads CSAGRTSLGETQYF. The DNA of the CDR3 is TGCAGCGCTGGTCGGACATCCCTGGGAGAGACCCAGTACTTC.

This clonotype was found many times. The chain recombines TRBV6-6 with TRBJ2-5, with D perhaps matching TRBD1 (7 bases). Deletions cut 4 bases from V and 11 bases from J, with 14 bases between. Per germline, CDR1 MNHNY and CDR2 SVGAGI (reference sequence). The CDR3 extends over 12 amino acids. CDR3 region: CASSSISGGQYF. CDR3 DNA sequence: TGTGCCAGCAGTTCAATATCAGGGGGGCAGTACTTC.

CDR3 DNA sequence: TGTGCCAGCAGTTTAAGGGTCGGGCAGGGGGCCGGCGAGCAGTACTTC. Protein: CASSLRVGQGAGEQYF. The rearrangement links TRBV12-3 or TRBV12-4 to TRBJ2-7; TRBD1 matches at 8 bases. With 2 bases clipped from V and 6 bases from J, the junction kept 12 bases outside the gene matches. The CDR3 is 16 residues long.

In its sample, this clonotype was seen many times. The chain is built from TRBV6-6 and TRBJ2-7; 10 nucleotides align to TRBD1. The length of the CDR3 is 14 residues. In germline, CDR1 is MNHNY, CDR2 SVGAGI (reference sequence). The V and J ends lost 6 bases and 3 bases, in that order; junction bases with no gene match: 5. DNA of the CDR3: TGTGCCAGCAGCCTGGGACAGGGGCGCTACGAGCAGTACTTC. This encodes CASSLGQGRYEQYF.

This clonotype was detected ten times or more. The CDR3 DNA follows: TGTGCCAGCAGAGGGACTAGCATCGGGGAGCTGTTTTTT. Translated, it gives CASRGTSIGELFF. The V and J genes are TRBV25-1 and TRBJ2-2, with 9 bases matching TRBD2. The CDR3 consists of 13 residues. V lost 6 bases, J lost 7 bases, and 3 bases stayed unmatched. Looked up from germline, CDR1 is MGHDK and CDR2 is SYGVNS.

The V and J genes are TRBV7-2 and TRBJ1-1, with D maybe TRBD1 (5 bases). CDR1 and CDR2 (germline): SGHTA, FQGNSA. Trimming took 1 base from V and 1 from J, leaving 10 bases between them. This CDR3 has 15 amino acids. In DNA, the CDR3 is TGTGCCAGCAGCTTAGGTTCCGGGGGGAACACTGAAGCTTTCTTT. It translates to CASSLGSGGNTEAFF.

V gene TRBV3-1 combines with J gene TRBJ1-5, with a possible D match to TRBD1 (5 bases). The CDR3 spans 15 residues. CDR1 is LGHDT, CDR2 YNNKEL, per germline (reference sequence). Trimming removed 1 base at V and 2 bases at J, with 9 bases between. The CDR3 DNA sequence: TGTGCCAGCAGCCAAGGTTGGGGGGGCAATCAGCCCCAGCATTTT. This gives the protein CASSQGWGGNQPQHF.

The chain carries TRBV20-1 and TRBJ1-2; D gene uncertain. The CDR3 covers 12 residues. Trimming took 5 bases from V and 10 from J, leaving 17 bases between them. Germline CDR1 reads DFQATT; CDR2 reads SNEGSKA (reference sequence). The CDR3 region is CSAFRDVVYYTF. The CDR3 bases are TGCAGTGCTTTTCGAGACGTAGTGTACTACACCTTC.

This clonotype showed up many times. The chain recombines TRBV29-1 with TRBJ1-2; no clear D. CDR1 and CDR2 from the germline V gene are SQVTM and ANQGSEA. The CDR3 covers 17 residues. Deletions cut 7 bases from V and 1 base from J, with 25 bases between. CDR3 in amino acids: CSAWGEEGTTLNYGYTF. CDR3 nucleotide sequence: TGCAGCGCGTGGGGTGAGGAGGGCACCACTCTTAACTATGGCTACACCTTC. The full variable domain, completed using reference TRBV29-1 and TRBJ1-2, is SAVISQKPSRDICQRGTSLTIQCQVDSQVTMMFWYRQQPGQSLTLIATANQGSEATYESGFVIDKFPISRPNLTFSTLTVSNMSPEDSSIYLCSAWGEEGTTLNYGYTFGSGTRLTVV.

This clonotype was detected only a few times. This rearrangement joins TRBV20-1 to TRBJ2-3; D might be TRBD1 (5 bases). The CDR3 has 12 amino acids. V shed 6 bases and J shed 9 bases, with 16 bases lying between them. The germline V gene has CDR1 DFQATT and CDR2 SNEGSKA (reference sequence). Written as DNA, the CDR3 is TGCAGTGCCTTCCGCCCAGGGTGGACGCAGTATTTT. The encoded protein is CSAFRPGWTQYF.

V usage is TRBV6-5 and J usage is TRBJ2-5; tentative D call: TRBD2 (5 bases). CDR3 size: 17 residues. The V gene's germline CDR1 is MNHEY and CDR2 SVGAGI. The V end lost 0 bases, the J end lost 5 bases, and 19 bases lay between the germline ends. The CDR3 coding sequence is TGTGCCAGCAGTTACTCCGGGAAGGCTCTCACGAGGGAGACCCAGTACTTC. Translation: CASSYSGKALTRETQYF.

This clonotype was recorded at least ten times. The chain uses TRBV6-5 and TRBJ2-2, with 11 bases that match TRBD2. CDR1 is MNHEY and CDR2 is SVGAGI in the germline V gene. This CDR3 comprises 18 residues. J lost 4 bases, V lost 6 bases, and 13 bases had no gene match. The CDR3 region is CASRSKLLAGDATGELFF. CDR3 bases: TGTGCCAGCAGATCTAAATTACTAGCGGGAGATGCCACCGGGGAGCTGTTTTTT.